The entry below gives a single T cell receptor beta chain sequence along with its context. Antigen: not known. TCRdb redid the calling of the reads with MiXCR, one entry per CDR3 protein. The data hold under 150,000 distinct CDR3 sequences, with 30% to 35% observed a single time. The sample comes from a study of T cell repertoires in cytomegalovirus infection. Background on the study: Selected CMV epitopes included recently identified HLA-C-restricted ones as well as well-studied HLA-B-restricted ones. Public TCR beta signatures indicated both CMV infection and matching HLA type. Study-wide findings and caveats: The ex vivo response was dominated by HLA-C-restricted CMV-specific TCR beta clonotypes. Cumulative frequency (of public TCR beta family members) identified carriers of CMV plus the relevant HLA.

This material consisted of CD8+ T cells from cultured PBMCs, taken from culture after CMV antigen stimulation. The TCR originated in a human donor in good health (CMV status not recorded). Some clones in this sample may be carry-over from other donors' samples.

CDR3 in DNA: TGTGCCAGCAGCTCACCAATCCCTAGACAGGGCGGAATGAACACTGAAGCTTTCTTT. It specifies CASSSPIPRQGGMNTEAFF. The V gene is TRBV7-1, the J gene TRBJ1-1, with 7 bases matching TRBD1. TRBV7-1 is placed among ORFs of uncertain function. This CDR3 contains 19 residues. With 2 bases clipped from V and 0 bases from J, the junction kept 15 bases outside the gene matches.